A single T cell receptor beta chain is shown here with its context. What it binds is not known. The germline CDR1 and CDR2 sequences are LNHNV and YYDKDF (reference sequence). V shed 0 bases and J shed 0 bases, with 9 bases lying between them. The CDR3 runs to 16 residues. The sample belongs to a study of Tregs in tolerant kidney transplant recipients. TCRdb keeps only in-frame clones here, not all; method: immunoSEQ multiplex PCR. In the table there are approximately 260,000 clones, 80% to 85% of which are singletons. General study results and limits: Validation in larger populations is needed because few patients were studied.

The clonotype originates from a human donor in good health. Sequencing was performed on CD4+ T cells from blood. This chain joins TRBV15 and TRBJ1-3; D is uncertain. CDR3 sequence (DNA): TGTGCCACCAGCAGAGAACGGGCTATCTCTGGAAACACCATATATTTT. It encodes CATSRERAISGNTIYF. The full variable domain, in which reference TRBV15 and TRBJ1-3 provide the parts outside the CDR3, is DAMVIQNPRYQVTQFGKPVTLSCSQTLNHNVMYWYQQKSSQAPKLLFHYYDKDFNNEADTPDNFQSRRPNTSFCFLDIRSPGLGDTAMYLCATSRERAISGNTIYFGEGSWLTVV.